This T cell receptor beta chain comes out of a study of identical twins. Study-wide points: Where beta out-of-frame sequences were concerned, excess twin sharing was weaker. Insertion counts were lower in abundant cord blood beta clonotypes, a trend that memory repertoires did not show.

This clonotype was found a few times. Its specificity is not known. A universal primer site was incorporated via template switching, and the cDNA contained unique molecular identifiers. TCRdb re-analysed the 5' RACE reads in MiXCR, keeping a single row per CDR3 protein. The table shows approximately 700,000 distinct CDR3 sequences, with 15% to 20% occurring only once. Another study also made use of these data, one on T cells expressing NK-cell markers. From that paper: Sorted CD3+CD56-NKG2C+, CD3+CD56+NKG2C+ and CD3+CD56+NKG2C- T cells supplied the TCR beta repertoires.

Sample: PBMCs. The TCR comes from a young woman in good health.

The CDR3 is CASAMVAGTQYF. The CDR3 region has the DNA TGTGCCAGCGCTATGGTAGCAGGGACCCAGTACTTC. The chain couples TRBV7-2 to TRBJ2-5; D gene uncertain. V was trimmed by 8 bases and J by 7 bases, leaving 14 bases between them. The germline CDR1 and CDR2 sequences are SGHTA and FQGNSA. The CDR3 is 12 residues long.